Below are 26 T cell receptor beta chains sequenced from a single sample in a study of CD8 T cells in ankylosing spondylitis. Findings of the study overall: Ankylosing spondylitis blood seemed to carry a telltale TCR beta motif made of under ten highly homologous variants.

These TCRs' antigens remain unknown. TCRdb redid the calling of the 5' RACE reads with MiXCR, one entry per CDR3 protein. The sample holds over 400,000 distinct CDR3 sequences, about 24% seen once. The specimen sequenced was blood, either unsorted or a sorted T cell fraction (not recorded which). The receptors were gathered from a male donor with ankylosing spondylitis.

The V and J genes are TRBV5-1 and TRBJ2-2; perhaps TRBD2 as D (6 bases). The germline V gene encodes CDR1 SGHRS and CDR2 YFSETQ. The CDR3 consists of 14 residues. V lost 3 bases and J 4 bases, leaving 10 bases between the germline ends. DNA of the CDR3: TGCGCCAGCAGCTACCGGGACTCCACCGGGGAGCTGTTTTTT. Encoded protein: CASSYRDSTGELFF.

This clonotype was counted at least ten times. The chain has TRBV5-1 and TRBJ2-2; D ambiguous. CDR3 length equals 13 residues. V lost 1 base to trimming and J lost 6 bases, with 7 bases between them. Germline loops: CDR1 SGHRS, CDR2 YFSETQ. The CDR3 region has the DNA TGCGCCAGCAGCTTGAATCAGCCCGGGGAGCTGTTTTTT. Protein product: CASSLNQPGELFF.

This clonotype has only a few counts. The chain combines TRBV10-3 with TRBJ2-1; the D call may be TRBD1 or TRBD2 (5 bases each). V was trimmed by 5 bases and J by 6 bases, leaving 17 bases between them. There are 15 residues in the CDR3. Germline values: CDR1 ENHRY, CDR2 SYGVKD. CDR3 loop: CAISSTGTPVNEQFF. Here the CDR3 DNA reads TGTGCCATCAGTTCAACCGGGACCCCGGTCAATGAGCAGTTCTTC.

This clonotype was counted between two and nine times. The chain is built from TRBV20-1 and TRBJ2-5; maybe TRBD1 (6 bases). V was trimmed by 6 bases and J by 4 bases, leaving 21 bases between them. Germline-derived CDR1 and CDR2 are DFQATT and SNEGSKA (reference sequence). This CDR3 is 15 amino acids long. The DNA of the CDR3 is TGCAGTGCCCATCCCAGTAACAGGGCGACAGAGACCCAGTACTTC. This codes for CSAHPSNRATETQYF.

This chain uses TRBV20-1 with TRBJ2-1; D is tentatively TRBD1 or TRBD2 (5 bases each). V was clipped by 4 bases and J by 4 bases, with 11 bases between them. CDR3 length: 13 amino acids. Germline CDR1 reads DFQATT; CDR2 reads SNEGSKA (reference sequence). This CDR3 reads CSAIVGPYNEQFF. DNA of the CDR3: TGCAGTGCTATAGTGGGACCTTACAATGAGCAGTTCTTC.

There are a few counts of this clonotype. The V gene is TRBV7-8, the J gene TRBJ1-1; 10 nucleotides align to TRBD1. Per germline, CDR1 SGHVS and CDR2 FQNEAQ. The CDR3 length is 17 residues. The V segment lost 6 bases and the J segment 5 bases; nucleotides outside the gene matches: 15. CDR3 in amino acids: CASSRSGTGVSGTEAFF. Written as DNA, the CDR3 is TGTGCCAGCAGTCGTTCCGGGACAGGGGTGTCCGGAACTGAAGCTTTCTTT.

This clonotype was counted a few times. V gene TRBV30 combines with J gene TRBJ1-1; D is unresolved. This CDR3 is built from 13 residues. Germline V CDR1 and CDR2: GTSNPN, SVGIG (reference sequence). V was pared by 4 bases and J by 3 bases, with 12 bases between. The CDR3 loop is CAWTTNRDTEAFF. The DNA for the CDR3 is TGTGCCTGGACCACCAATCGGGACACTGAAGCTTTCTTT.

This clonotype occurred a few times. V gene TRBV20-1 combines with J gene TRBJ2-5; 8 bases are a match to TRBD2. Germline CDR1 reads DFQATT; CDR2 reads SNEGSKA (reference sequence). Trimming took 6 bases from V and 3 from J; bases not matched to a gene: 6. CDR3 length equals 13 residues. The CDR3 here is CSAPTSAEETQYF. The DNA of the CDR3 is TGCAGTGCCCCGACTAGCGCGGAAGAGACCCAGTACTTC.

This chain connects TRBV28 to TRBJ1-5, with D perhaps matching TRBD1 (5 bases). The CDR3 totals 14 residues. Trimming left V 3 bases short and J 6 bases short, with 12 bases between. CDR1 and CDR2 from the germline V gene are MDHEN and SYDVKM. CDR3 sequence: CASSFRQGRQPQHF. The CDR3 nucleotides read TGTGCCAGCAGTTTCAGGCAGGGACGTCAGCCCCAGCATTTT.

This clonotype occurred many times. V gene TRBV13 combines with J gene TRBJ1-1, with 7 bases that match TRBD1. The J segment lost 1 base and the V segment lost 2 bases, leaving 7 bases of the junction unmatched. In germline, CDR1 is PRHDT, CDR2 FYEKMQ (reference sequence). This CDR3 spans 16 amino acids. The CDR3 reads CASSLQGGSWNTEAFF. The CDR3 DNA sequence: TGTGCCAGCAGCTTACAGGGGGGATCGTGGAACACTGAAGCTTTCTTT.

Only a few counts were recorded for this clonotype. The chain combines TRBV5-1 with TRBJ1-2; D is ambiguous. This CDR3 comprises 16 residues. Germline assignment: CDR1 SGHRS and CDR2 YFSETQ. V shed 4 bases and J shed 0 bases, with 16 bases lying between them. The CDR3 protein is CASSLAGPVSNYGYTF. DNA of the CDR3: TGCGCCAGCAGCCTGGCGGGTCCCGTCTCTAACTATGGCTACACCTTC.

This chain connects TRBV9 to TRBJ2-1; 12 bases are a match to TRBD2. The CDR3 totals 16 residues. CDR1 is SGDLS and CDR2 is YYNGEE in the germline V gene. The V gene end was trimmed by 4 bases and the J gene end by 8 bases; junction bases not matched to a gene: 10. CDR3 coding DNA: TGTGCCAGCAGCCTTCGACTAGCGGGAGTTATAGATGAGCAGTTCTTC. This sequence encodes CASSLRLAGVIDEQFF.

The chain couples TRBV11-2 to TRBJ2-7; D gene unclear. Germline V CDR1 and CDR2: SGHAT, FQNNGV. V was pared by 3 bases and J by 3 bases, with 12 bases between. The CDR3 is made up of 14 amino acids. The CDR3 region is CASSLGPPNYEQYF. The CDR3 DNA reads as TGTGCCAGCAGCTTGGGCCCCCCAAACTACGAGCAGTACTTC.

V gene TRBV19 combines with J gene TRBJ2-5; 7 bases are shared with TRBD1. J gave up 1 base and V 10 bases, and 9 bases lay outside the gene matches. The CDR3 sequence is 14 residues long. CDR1 is LNHDA and CDR2 is SQIVND in the germline V gene (reference sequence). The CDR3 spells CATAQGLAQETQYF. DNA for the CDR3: TGTGCCACCGCACAGGGGTTGGCCCAAGAGACCCAGTACTTC.

This chain joins TRBV3-1 and TRBJ1-2; 7 nucleotides align to TRBD1. The germline V gene has CDR1 LGHDT and CDR2 YNNKEL (reference sequence). This CDR3 comprises 14 residues. The ends lost 3 bases at V and 7 bases at J; junction bases unmatched: 8. DNA of the CDR3: TGTGCCAGCAGCCAGGGTCTACAGGGGCCTGGCTACACCTTC. Protein: CASSQGLQGPGYTF.

This clonotype came up a few times. The chain employs TRBV12-3 or TRBV12-4 and TRBJ2-7; 8 positions agree with TRBD2. Germline trimming cut 10 bases from V and 6 bases from J; bases unmatched to any gene: 5. CDR3 length: 11 residues. CDR3 nucleotides: TGTGCCACCAAGCGGGAGTCCGAGCAGTACTTC. This gives the protein CATKRESEQYF.

This clonotype was counted a few times. The rearrangement uses TRBV10-3 and TRBJ2-3; 12 nucleotides agree with TRBD2. The CDR3 covers 15 residues. CDR1 and CDR2 from the germline V gene are ENHRY and SYGVKD. Trimming removed 6 bases from V and 5 bases from J; junction bases left unmatched: 6. As DNA, the CDR3 is TGTGCCATCAGGACGACTAGCGGGAGAAGAGATACGCAGTATTTT. This sequence encodes CAIRTTSGRRDTQYF.

This clonotype was recorded a few times. V usage is TRBV5-5 and J usage is TRBJ2-2; no firm D call. The CDR3 spans 16 residues. Trimming cost V 5 bases and J 6 bases, with 20 bases left between them. Germline V lookup: CDR1 SGHKS, CDR2 YYEKEE (reference sequence). The CDR3 here is CASSLMVHRAAGELFF. CDR3 in DNA: TGTGCCAGCAGTCTTATGGTCCACCGTGCCGCCGGGGAGCTGTTTTTT.

The gene calls are TRBV6-1 and TRBJ2-5; 9 bases are shared with TRBD2. This CDR3 has 17 amino acids. With V trimmed by 0 bases and J by 10 bases, 15 bases remained unmatched. CDR1 is MNHNS and CDR2 is SASEGT in the germline V gene. The CDR3 nucleotides read TGTGCCAGCAGTGAAGCGCTGAGTAGCGGGAGCGTAGTGGGCCAGTACTTC. Translation: CASSEALSSGSVVGQYF.

The V gene is TRBV2, the J gene TRBJ2-1; either TRBD1 or TRBD2 may supply D (5 bases each). The CDR3 is 18 residues long. V lost 0 bases, J lost 4 bases, and 19 bases lay in between. Germline CDR1 is SNHLY and CDR2 is FYNNEI. CDR3 DNA sequence: TGTGCCAGCAGTGAAGCGCTTCTGAGGGACGGAAGGTACAATGAGCAGTTCTTC. It is translated as CASSEALLRDGRYNEQFF.

This clonotype was detected once. Without the conserved terminal phenylalanine or tryptophan, this CDR3 likely stems from a read error. The rearrangement joins TRBV20-1 to TRBJ2-1; 8 nucleotides agree with TRBD2. Germline trimming cut 5 bases from V and 10 bases from J; bases unmatched to any gene: 19. Germline loops: CDR1 DFQATT, CDR2 SNEGSKA (reference sequence). The CDR3 runs 16 residues. CDR3 sequence: CSALPPGTRILREQFL. The CDR3 coding sequence is TGCAGTGCTCTCCCCCCAGGGACTAGAATCTTAAGGGAGCAGTTCTTA.

This clonotype was detected only a few times. The CDR3 DNA follows: TGTGCCAGCAGTTACACCCACAACGAGCACGCGGCCACTGAAGCTTTCTTT. Amino acids: CASSYTHNEHAATEAFF. The V gene is TRBV6-8, the J gene TRBJ1-1; D unresolved. The CDR3 covers 17 residues. Germline CDR1 is MNHGY and CDR2 is SAAAGT. Trimming left V 2 bases short and J 4 bases short, with 20 bases between.

The J gene is TRBJ2-1, the V gene TRBV6-2 or TRBV6-3, with 8 bases identical to TRBD2. Losses at the gene ends were 7 bases for V and 5 bases for J; bases not matched to a gene: 10. Looked up from germline, CDR1 is MNHEY and CDR2 is SVGEGT. This CDR3 is built from 15 residues. CDR3 protein: CASIPSGSLHNEQFF. CDR3 coding DNA: TGTGCCAGCATTCCCAGCGGGAGCCTGCACAATGAGCAGTTCTTC.

V is TRBV28 and J is TRBJ2-3, with D hard to call. Trimming removed 2 bases from V and 11 bases from J, with 11 bases in between. Germline values: CDR1 MDHEN, CDR2 SYDVKM. CDR3 length equals 12 residues. CDR3 amino acids: CASSLRWSEQYF. In DNA, the CDR3 is TGTGCCAGCAGTTTACGTTGGAGCGAGCAGTATTTT.

This rearrangement joins TRBV29-1 to TRBJ2-3, with 11 nucleotides matching TRBD1. The CDR3 loop spans 14 amino acids. V was clipped by 6 bases and J by 5 bases; unmatched bases: 7. Germline V gene lookup returns CDR1 SQVTM and CDR2 ANQGSEA. CDR3 coding DNA: TGCAGCGTCGCCACGGGACAGGGGGGAGATACGCAGTATTTT. Amino acid sequence: CSVATGQGGDTQYF.

This clonotype was seen a handful of times. V is TRBV14 and J is TRBJ1-4; D uncertain. V was trimmed by 0 bases and J by 10 bases, leaving 18 bases between them. The CDR3 length is 16 residues. CDR1 SGHDN and CDR2 FVKESK come from the germline V gene. CDR3 nucleotides: TGTGCCAGCAGCCAAGATTTGGACCTACTTGGCGGAAAACTGTTTTTT. This sequence encodes CASSQDLDLLGGKLFF.